A selection of T cell receptor beta chains follows, all from one sample in a study of CD8 T cells in Susac syndrome. TCRdb independently ran MiXCR on the immunoSEQ multiplex PCR reads; one entry per CDR3 protein. Of tens of thousands of distinct CDR3 sequences listed, 91% are singletons. Sample: CD8+ T cells from PBMCs. These receptors originate from a human donor with multiple sclerosis. The CDR3 runs from the conserved cysteine through the conserved F or W. D genes are given only for firm matches.

v_call	j_call	d_call	cdr3_aa
TRBV28	TRBJ2-1	TRBD2	CASSLGLAGESEQFF
TRBV5-6	TRBJ1-2	NA	CASSSSRDSGYTF
TRBV14	TRBJ1-1	NA	CASSLSRNTEAFF
TRBV11-2	TRBJ2-1	TRBD2	CASSLGWEREYNEQFF
TRBV6-5	TRBJ2-7	TRBD2	CASSIFSGSSYEQYF
TRBV9	TRBJ2-1	TRBD2	CASSSREGGEDNEQFF
TRBV12-3/TRBV12-4	TRBJ2-7	NA	CASSLEAASTYEQYF
TRBV7-9	TRBJ1-2	NA	CASSGWTANYGYTF
TRBV4-1	TRBJ2-4	NA	CASSLVGIAKNIQYF
TRBV12-3/TRBV12-4	TRBJ2-2	NA	CASSLERNTGELFF
TRBV4-3	TRBJ1-1	NA	CASSQDPGGGRDTEAFF
TRBV13	TRBJ2-1	TRBD2	CASSSATSGRYNEQFF
TRBV19	TRBJ1-5	NA	CAGGGSQPQHF
TRBV9	TRBJ1-1	NA	CASSRTDPNTEAFF
TRBV12-3/TRBV12-4	TRBJ2-1	NA	CASGTALNEQFF
TRBV12-3/TRBV12-4	TRBJ2-7	NA	CASSLSIEQYF
TRBV28	TRBJ1-1	NA	CASSLSFPAGEYTEAFF
TRBV19	TRBJ2-3	NA	CASSIVLGPERNTQYF
TRBV28	TRBJ1-4	NA	CASSLRDLLLFF
TRBV5-1	TRBJ1-1	NA	CASSFTGNAEAFF
TRBV3-1	TRBJ1-2	TRBD1	CASSHTGTGDGYTF
TRBV7-8	TRBJ1-1	NA	CASSPRGDVTEAFF
TRBV24-1	TRBJ1-2	NA	CATSATLDYGYTF
TRBV7-9	TRBJ2-1	NA	CASSFVNSASYNEQFF
TRBV9	TRBJ2-2	NA	CASSVGWTSWATGELFF
TRBV20-1	TRBJ1-1	NA	CSAIFGKHDTEAFF
TRBV13	TRBJ1-1	NA	CASSLWTTPNTEAFF
TRBV5-6	TRBJ2-7	TRBD1	CASSLVSVSGQGEQYF
TRBV5-5	TRBJ2-7	NA	CASSSGLTFYEQYF
TRBV19	TRBJ2-1	TRBD2	CASTQRGHEQFF
TRBV9	TRBJ2-2	NA	CASTVGGAAGELFF
TRBV7-9	TRBJ1-2	TRBD1	CASSRTPTGSTPGDF
TRBV7-3	TRBJ2-1	TRBD2	CASSLEGSGRWNEQFF
TRBV14	TRBJ1-1	TRBD1	CASSLPIQGTTEAFF
TRBV28	TRBJ2-7	TRBD2	CATKAGSYEQYF
TRBV19	TRBJ2-1	NA	CASSPDAYNEQFF
TRBV3-1	TRBJ2-3	NA	CASSQEFPSTDTQYF
TRBV6-5	TRBJ2-7	NA	CASSYRRQTPREQYF
TRBV29-1	TRBJ2-1	TRBD1	CSVEYRGGNEQFF
TRBV7-3	TRBJ2-2	TRBD1	CASSWDSLTGELFF
TRBV4-1	TRBJ1-3	NA	CASAPALVSRNTIYF
TRBV7-7	TRBJ2-7	NA	CASSLTDPSGEQYF
TRBV20-1	TRBJ1-1	NA	CSAVPTGSTEAFF
TRBV7-3	TRBJ2-1	NA	CASSEGIPPANEQFF
TRBV5-4	TRBJ2-5	NA	CASSLGLPQETQYF
TRBV18	TRBJ1-1	TRBD1	CASSPQNRGPVTEAFF
TRBV6-6	TRBJ1-5	TRBD1	CASSWTGLGNQPQHF
TRBV2	TRBJ2-7	NA	CAANLGDSSYEQYF
TRBV11-2	TRBJ2-5	NA	CASSLPGGKETQYF
TRBV2	TRBJ1-4	NA	CASNAPQDKLFF
TRBV19	TRBJ1-2	NA	CASSMGPDPNYGYTF
TRBV6-2/TRBV6-3	TRBJ2-2	TRBD2	CASSYSGRDTGELFF
TRBV28	TRBJ1-1	NA	CASSPEGSRTEAFF
TRBV7-2	TRBJ2-5	NA	CASSTSAGGPGTQYF